This TCR beta chain was recovered during a study of radiation and T cells in renal cell carcinoma. Study-level findings and limits: Baseline intratumoral clonotype presence is unknown without pretreatment biopsies. In blood, top tumor clones expanded by 2 weeks, shrinking by 4.

TCRdb's table, derived via immunoSEQ multiplex PCR, lists solely in-frame clones and lacks some. Among fewer than 200,000 clones, 88% were seen once, and the ten largest hold roughly 10%. The sample's time point: blood 4 weeks post-SBRT, at nephrectomy. Treatment of the sample: 15 Gy SBRT to primary tumor, nephrectomy 4 weeks later. Nephrectomy followed 15 Gy stereotactic body radiation by 4 weeks. Radiation-treated patients gave blood at baseline, week 2 and week 4. There are a few counts of this clone. Its target is unknown. Different DNA sequences within this sample yield the same CDR3. CDR3 size: 14 residues. Germline V gene data show CDR1 as LNHDA and CDR2 as SQIVND (reference sequence). V dropped 1 base and J dropped 1 base, with 7 bases sitting between them.

The sequence was obtained from a woman aged 50 to 60 with renal cell carcinoma. The V gene is TRBV19, the J gene TRBJ1-1; D possibly corresponds to TRBD1 (6 bases). Sequenced material: blood, taken from a patient whose treatment included radiotherapy and nephrectomy. This CDR3 reads CASSIVGGNTEAFF. The CDR3 DNA reads as TGTGCCAGTAGTATAGTAGGGGGGAACACTGAAGCTTTCTTT.